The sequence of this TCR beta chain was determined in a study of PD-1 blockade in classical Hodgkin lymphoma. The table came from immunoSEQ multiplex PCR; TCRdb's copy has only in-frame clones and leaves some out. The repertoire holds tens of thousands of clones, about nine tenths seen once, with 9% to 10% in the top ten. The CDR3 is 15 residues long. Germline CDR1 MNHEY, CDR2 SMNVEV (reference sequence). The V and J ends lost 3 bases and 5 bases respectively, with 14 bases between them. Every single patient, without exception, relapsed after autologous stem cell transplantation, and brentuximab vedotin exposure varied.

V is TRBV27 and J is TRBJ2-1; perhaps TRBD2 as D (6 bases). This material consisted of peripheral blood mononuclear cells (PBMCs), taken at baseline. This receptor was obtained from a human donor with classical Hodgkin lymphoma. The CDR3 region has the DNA TGTGCCAGCAGTTTTAACGGGAGAGGCAACAATGAGCAGTTCTTC. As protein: CASSFNGRGNNEQFF.